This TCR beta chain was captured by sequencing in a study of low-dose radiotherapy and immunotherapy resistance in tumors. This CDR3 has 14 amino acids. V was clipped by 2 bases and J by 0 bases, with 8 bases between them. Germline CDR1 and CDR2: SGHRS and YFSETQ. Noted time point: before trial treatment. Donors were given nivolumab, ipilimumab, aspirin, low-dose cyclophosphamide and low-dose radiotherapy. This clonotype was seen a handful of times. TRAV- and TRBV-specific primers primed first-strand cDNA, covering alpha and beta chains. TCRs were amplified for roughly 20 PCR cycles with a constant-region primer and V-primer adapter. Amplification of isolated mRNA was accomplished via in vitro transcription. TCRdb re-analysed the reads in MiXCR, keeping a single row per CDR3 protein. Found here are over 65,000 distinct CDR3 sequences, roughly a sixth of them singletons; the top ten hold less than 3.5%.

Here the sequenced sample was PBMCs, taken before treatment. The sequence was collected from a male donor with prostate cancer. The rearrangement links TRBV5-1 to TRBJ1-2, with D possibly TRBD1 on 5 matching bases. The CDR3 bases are TGCGCCAGCAGCTTACGACAGCCTAACTATGGCTACACCTTC. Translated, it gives CASSLRQPNYGYTF.